This T cell receptor (beta chain) came from a study of OX40 agonist ivuxolimab in advanced cancers. Sequenced by immunoSEQ multiplex PCR; TCRdb stores in-frame clones only, minus some. The data hold tens of thousands of clones, with 75% to 90% observed a single time. About this clone: Its antigen is not identified.

The length of the CDR3 is 13 residues. Trimming took off 8 bases at V and 2 bases at J, with 14 bases between the two ends. General observations from the study: On average, CD8+ T cells had more expanded clones than CD4+.

This TCR was recovered from an adult with an advanced solid tumor such as melanoma, head and neck, liver or kidney cancer. The specimen was CD4+ or CD8+ T cells sorted from blood, collected in a trial of the OX40 agonist ivuxolimab. The V call is TRBV5-7, the J call TRBJ2-7; D is uncertain. TRBV5-7 is recorded as an ORF, its role being uncertain. DNA of the CDR3: TGTGCCAGATGGTCCCGGCCCACCTACGAGCAGTACTTC. It is translated as CARWSRPTYEQYF.